This T cell receptor beta chain was captured in a study (dated by TCRdb to the mid-2010s). Background for the entire study: The study set out to test whether tumor-infiltrating Tregs in breast cancer get recruited from blood Tregs or are instead converted in situ from other CD4+ T cell subsets.

Full-length TCR variable regions were amplified by 5' RACE PCR with constant-region reverse primers, followed by semi-nested PCR with Nested Universal Primer A. Using the ReliaPrep RNA Cell Miniprep System, total RNA was extracted, and the SMARTer RACE 5'/3' Kit was then used to reverse transcribe the RNA into 5'RACE-ready cDNA. Full-length TCR alpha and beta libraries were barcoded with multiplex adaptors and sequenced on an Illumina MiSeq. The study's processing was this. For each of nine subset-tissue groups, sequencing data from the five patients were combined, and the groups were compared by unsupervised clustering of TCR gene usage. The Morisita-Horn index was used to calculate repertoire similarity, with shared sequences weighted according to their contribution to each repertoire. TCRdb ran its own pipeline on the public reads, namely fastp trimming at Q25 and MiXCR clone calling, and kept in-frame beta chains. CDR3 protein duplicates are merged, each entry listing the most common genes and DNA. The V and J calls come from TCRdb's annotation, not from the publication. Recorded for this sample are around 50,000 distinct CDR3 sequences; approximately 26% of them occurred a single time. The ten largest clones represent less than 2.5% of the sample.

A note on this clonotype: Its antigen remains undetermined. No qualities accompany the bases; no much larger clone lies one base away.

Broad study findings and their caveats: The validation in the larger cohort was limited to a single TCR beta V-J rearrangement instead of whole repertoires. Tumor-infiltrating Treg TCR alpha and beta sequences overlapped most with tumor naive CD4+ T cells, then with blood naive CD4+ T cells. In terms of TCR gene usage, tumor memory CD4+ T cells clustered together with blood and lymph node memory CD4+ cells, as well as with lymph node naive CD4+ cells.

CDR1 and CDR2, per the germline V gene, are SGHVS and FNYEAQ. Measured from the cysteine to the phenylalanine, the CDR3 is 20 residues long. The kept DNA is CDR3 alone, 60 bases in frame from the first base. The junction shows trimming of 3 bases on V and 0 bases on J, and the gene matches do not reach 15 bases of it. Cells that were CD4+CD25+CD127-/low were isolated as Tregs. Tregs, naive and memory CD4+ T cells from tumor, blood and ipsilateral draining lymph nodes of a handful of breast cancer patients underwent full-length TCR alpha and beta sequencing. Tumor tissue and lymph nodes obtained from ipsilateral axillary dissection were perfused with PBS, minced and then digested with collagenase I and hyaluronidase. Sorted cell populations were confirmed by FACS to exceed 90% purity.

Sequenced sample: tumor-infiltrating Tregs sorted from the breast tumor. Recombination connected TRBV7-6 to TRBJ2-3; TRBD2 agrees with 10 junctional bases. This sequence originates from a female donor with breast cancer. The CDR3 in this case is CASSFWASGGQNPSTDTQYF. DNA sequence: TGTGCCAGCAGCTTCTGGGCTAGCGGGGGCCAGAATCCTAGCACAGATACGCAGTATTTT.